The next 7 T cell receptor beta chains were all read from a single sample in a study of T-cell reconstitution after alpha-beta-depleted transplantation in children (dated by TCRdb to the mid-2010s). In light of the paper, this sample's treatment or condition label describes: allogeneic hematopoietic cell transplantation with graft depleted of TCRalphabeta T cells and CD19 B cells. Library generation was performed with PCR. The sequencing machine was an Illumina HiSeq 2500. TCR libraries were prepared with molecular barcoding, using unique molecular identifiers to normalize TCRbeta repertoire quantification. TCRdb itself trimmed the public reads at Q25 with fastp, ran MiXCR and retained productive beta chains. One record per CDR3 amino acid sequence lists the most common genes and DNA. Present in this sample are around 580,000 distinct CDR3 sequences, about 23% of which were seen just once. Roughly an eighth of the sample belongs to the ten largest clones.

Material: PBMCs, mostly from graft donor cells, obtained 360 days after TCRalphabeta/CD19-depleted stem cell transplant. The receptors shown here come from a boy younger than two who had a stem cell transplant for acute myeloid leukemia, so the T cells may come from the graft donor.

The chain has TRBV10-1 and TRBJ1-4; 10 bases line up with TRBD1. Germline V gives CDR1 WNHNN, CDR2 SYGVQD (reference sequence). V lost 8 bases to trimming and J lost 7 bases; unmatched junction nucleotides: 7. This CDR3 is 14 amino acids long. In DNA form, the CDR3 reads TGCGCCAGCGTCCCGGGACAGGGGATTGAAAAACTGTTTTTT. Amino acids: CASVPGQGIEKLFF.

This clonotype was picked up many times. This rearrangement joins TRBV5-5 to TRBJ2-2; 10 nucleotides line up with TRBD1. Germline V gene data show CDR1 as SGHKS and CDR2 as YYEKEE (reference sequence). The CDR3 spans 17 residues. Losses at the gene ends were 0 bases for V and 4 bases for J; bases not matched to a gene: 6. CDR3 DNA sequence: TGTGCCAGCAGCTTGGTTCCGGGACAGGGGATCACCGGGGAGCTGTTTTTT. Amino acid sequence: CASSLVPGQGITGELFF.

This clonotype was picked up many times. The rearrangement joins TRBV7-7 to TRBJ2-7; D not resolved. The CDR3 sequence is 13 residues long. V was shortened by 0 bases and J by 7 bases, with 10 bases between the two germline ends. Germline CDR1 SSHAT, CDR2 FNYEAQ (reference sequence). The CDR3 coding sequence is TGTGCCAGCAGCTTAGCGACCACTTGGGAGCAGTACGTC. Translation gives CASSLATTWEQYV.

This clonotype was seen only a few times. V is TRBV30 and J is TRBJ2-3, with 8 bases identical to TRBD1. Losses at the gene ends were 2 bases for V and 3 bases for J; bases not matched to a gene: 7. Germline CDR1 and CDR2: GTSNPN and SVGIG (reference sequence). The CDR3 runs 15 residues. The CDR3 reads CAWSTRTGRTDTQYF. The CDR3 nucleotides are TGTGCCTGGAGTACCCGGACAGGGAGGACAGATACGCAGTATTTT.

This chain connects TRBV5-1 to TRBJ2-3, with D hard to call. Trimming removed 2 bases at V and 4 bases at J, with 20 bases between. CDR3 length: 17 amino acids. CDR1 and CDR2 (germline): SGHRS, YFSETQ. The CDR3 nucleotides read TGCGCCAGCAGCTTTACCGGGCCCCCCGCGTCGGCAGATACGCAGTATTTT. Protein sequence: CASSFTGPPASADTQYF.

V gene TRBV10-2 combines with J gene TRBJ1-1, with D possibly being TRBD1 (6 bases). The V end lost 6 bases, the J end lost 0 bases, and 17 bases lay between the germline ends. CDR3 length: 16 residues. Germline CDR1 and CDR2: WSHSY and SAAADI. Written as DNA, the CDR3 is TGCGCCAGCAGGGAGATGTTTACAGGGATGAACACTGAAGCTTTCTTT. This translates into CASREMFTGMNTEAFF.

The table lists this clonotype with many counts. The chain employs TRBV6-4 and TRBJ2-3; D is unresolved. CDR3 length: 15 amino acids. Germline V gives CDR1 MRHNA, CDR2 SNTAGT. Between the trimmed V and J ends, which lost 1 base and 0 bases, there was a span of 8 bases. The CDR3: CASSDWAGSTDTQYF. CDR3 DNA sequence: TGTGCCAGCAGTGACTGGGCAGGAAGCACAGATACGCAGTATTTT.